These T cell receptor beta chains were read from a single sample in a study of shared clonotypes between healthy human individuals. The assay was immunoSEQ multiplex PCR, and TCRdb's table has in-frame clones only and misses some. The sample lists over 2 million clones; less than 95% were seen once. Sequencing was done on a sample of naive CD4+ T cells from PBMCs. These receptors came from a man aged 18 to 29 in good health. Some clones in this sample may be carry-over from other donors' samples. Both conserved end residues are part of each CDR3. A D gene is named only where the DNA matches it firmly.

V	D	J	CDR3	DNA
TRBV7-8	NA	TRBJ2-7	CASSPRRGGASSYEQYF	TGTGCCAGCAGCCCCCGGCGCGGCGGGGCCAGCTCCTACGAGCAGTACTTC
TRBV14	NA	TRBJ2-7	CASSQDLRNEQYF	TGTGCCAGCAGCCAAGACCTCAGAAACGAGCAGTACTTC
TRBV29-1	TRBD1	TRBJ2-1	CSVEGRDRGPRSEQFF	TGCAGCGTTGAAGGCCGGGACAGGGGGCCTCGGAGTGAGCAGTTCTTC
TRBV29-1	TRBD2	TRBJ2-1	CSVALAVYNEQFF	TGCAGCGTTGCTCTAGCGGTCTACAATGAGCAGTTCTTC
TRBV5-5	TRBD1	TRBJ2-7	CASSWTGGAPSYEQYF	TGTGCCAGCAGCTGGACAGGGGGCGCCCCCTCCTACGAGCAGTACTTC
TRBV4-1	TRBD1	TRBJ2-1	CASSQRQGVDNEQFF	TGCGCCAGCAGCCAACGGCAGGGGGTGGACAATGAGCAGTTCTTC
TRBV7-9	TRBD2	TRBJ2-3	CASSPRVAGYTDTQYF	TGTGCCAGCAGCCCCCGGGTAGCGGGATACACAGATACGCAGTATTTT
TRBV28	TRBD1	TRBJ1-2	CASSSPWTGNYGYTF	TGTGCCAGCAGTTCGCCATGGACAGGAAACTATGGCTACACCTTC
TRBV7-2	TRBD2	TRBJ2-1	CASSPRSGASYNEQFF	TGTGCCAGCAGCCCCAGAAGCGGGGCCTCCTACAATGAGCAGTTCTTC
TRBV10-3	TRBD2	TRBJ2-2	CAISERLATTGELFF	TGTGCCATCAGCGAAAGACTAGCTACCACCGGGGAGCTGTTTTTT
TRBV25-1	NA	TRBJ2-5	CASTRGAQETQYF	TGTGCCAGCACCCGGGGCGCACAAGAGACCCAGTACTTC
TRBV29-1	NA	TRBJ1-1	CSVVRQLNTEAFF	TGCAGCGTTGTGAGGCAGCTGAACACTGAAGCTTTCTTT
TRBV5-6	NA	TRBJ1-2	CASSLSGNYGYTF	TGTGCCAGCAGCTTGTCCGGTAACTATGGCTACACCTTC
TRBV10-3	NA	TRBJ2-5	CAISEGIMETQYF	TGTGCCATCAGTGAGGGCATCATGGAGACCCAGTACTTC
TRBV19	TRBD2	TRBJ2-7	CATTLGEGITYEQYF	TGTGCCACCACCCTGGGGGAGGGAATTACCTACGAGCAGTACTTC
TRBV7-7	NA	TRBJ2-5	CASSLGTVQETQYF	TGTGCCAGCAGCTTAGGGACGGTACAAGAGACCCAGTACTTC
TRBV15	NA	TRBJ2-3	CATSRDRGRGRTDTQYF	TGTGCCACCAGCAGAGATCGAGGGAGAGGTCGCACAGATACGCAGTATTTT
TRBV28	TRBD1	TRBJ1-2	CASSLWAGGFGDYTF	TGTGCCAGCAGTTTATGGGCAGGGGGGTTCGGGGACTACACCTTC
TRBV5-1	TRBD1	TRBJ1-1	CASSPRQGGEAFF	TGCGCCAGCAGCCCTCGACAGGGCGGTGAAGCTTTCTTT
TRBV2	TRBD2	TRBJ2-4	CASARLAGLAKNIQYF	TGTGCCAGCGCCAGACTAGCGGGATTAGCCAAAAACATTCAGTACTTC
TRBV7-8	NA	TRBJ1-5	CASSLTDNQPQHF	TGTGCCAGCAGCTTGACAGATAATCAGCCCCAGCATTTT
TRBV28	NA	TRBJ2-7	CASSLIGSVTAYEQYF	TGTGCCAGCAGTTTAATCGGTAGCGTTACGGCCTACGAGCAGTACTTC
TRBV30	NA	TRBJ2-5	CAWGPGGGETQYF	TGTGCCTGGGGGCCGGGCGGTGGAGAGACCCAGTACTTC
TRBV18	TRBD1	TRBJ1-4	CASSPGTGGDEKLFF	TGTGCCAGCTCACCAGGGACAGGGGGTGATGAAAAACTGTTTTTT
TRBV18	TRBD2	TRBJ2-7	CASSPGLALDEQYF	TGTGCCAGCTCGCCCGGACTAGCGCTCGACGAGCAGTACTTC
TRBV28	TRBD1	TRBJ1-5	CASSTIGRGANQPQHF	TGTGCCAGCAGTACAATTGGCAGGGGGGCCAATCAGCCCCAGCATTTT
TRBV7-6	TRBD1	TRBJ1-2	CASSPGQGFYGYTF	TGTGCCAGCAGCCCGGGACAGGGTTTCTATGGCTACACCTTC
TRBV6-1	NA	TRBJ1-3	CASNQGSVPRNTIYF	TGTGCCAGCAACCAAGGCAGTGTACCAAGGAACACCATATATTTT
TRBV4-1	NA	TRBJ2-2	CASSQDNRVTGELFF	TGCGCCAGCAGCCAAGATAATAGGGTCACCGGGGAGCTGTTTTTT
TRBV28	NA	TRBJ1-4	CASSSLSGGGEKLFF	TGTGCCAGCAGTTCTCTTTCCGGCGGGGGTGAAAAACTGTTTTTT